This T cell receptor (beta chain) was sequenced in a study of identical twins. This clonotype was seen more than once but under ten times. Trimming took 2 bases from V and 3 from J, leaving 5 bases between them. The CDR3 extends over 13 amino acids. Germline V gene data show CDR1 as LGHNT and CDR2 as FRNRAP. Template switching, a step in the protocol, added a universal primer site, and cDNA carried unique molecular identifiers. From the 5' RACE reads, TCRdb called clonotypes with MiXCR, one entry per CDR3 protein. The table includes about 790,000 distinct CDR3 sequences, 15% to 20% detected once. The data were also submitted as part of a second study, on T cells expressing NK-cell markers. In that study: Sequenced donors, eight in total, included seven who were HCMV-seropositive and one who was seronegative. The same clonotypes also predominated in the CD3+CD56-NKG2C+ fraction of several donors.

The chain carries TRBV12-5 and TRBJ2-4; D is undetermined. The clonotype originates from a woman younger than 35 in good health. The sample consisted of PBMCs. The DNA of the CDR3 is TGTGCTAGTGGTTTGTTTGACAAAAACATTCAGTACTTC. This gives the protein CASGLFDKNIQYF.